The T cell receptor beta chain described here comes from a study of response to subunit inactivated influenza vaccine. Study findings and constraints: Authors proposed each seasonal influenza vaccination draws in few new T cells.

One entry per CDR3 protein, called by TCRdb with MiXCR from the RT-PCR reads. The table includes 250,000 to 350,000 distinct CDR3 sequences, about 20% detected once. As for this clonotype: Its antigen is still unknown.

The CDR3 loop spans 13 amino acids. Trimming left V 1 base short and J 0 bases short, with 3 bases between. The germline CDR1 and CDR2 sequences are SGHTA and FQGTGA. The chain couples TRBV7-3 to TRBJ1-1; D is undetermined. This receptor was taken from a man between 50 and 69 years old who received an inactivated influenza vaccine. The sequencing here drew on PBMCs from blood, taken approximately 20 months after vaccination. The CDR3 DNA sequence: TGTGCCAGCAGCTTAATGATGAACACTGAAGCTTTCTTT. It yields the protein CASSLMMNTEAFF.